The 2 T cell receptor beta chains below all came from one sample that was sequenced in a study of identical twins. Using its own MiXCR run on the 5' RACE reads, TCRdb lists one record per CDR3 protein. The table has 690,000 or so distinct CDR3 sequences, under 9% seen once. The same sample was also used in a study of yellow fever vaccine responses in identical twins.

Specimen: PBMCs. Receptors originate from a woman aged 18-35 years in good health.

This clonotype has just one count. A single base separates this from a much larger clone, so it may be a read error. The gene calls are TRBV12-3 or TRBV12-4 and TRBJ2-4; no reliable D call. This CDR3 comprises 13 residues. V lost 6 bases to trimming and J lost 10 bases, with 16 bases between them. CDR3 loop: CASRCSGGGIQYF. CDR3 in DNA: TGTGCCAGCAGGTGCTCGGGTGGCGGTATTCAGTACTTC.

This clonotype was seen a few times. In nucleotides, the CDR3 is TGTGCCAGCAGTTTATCGGGGAAACACGGGGAGCTGTTTTTT. This gives the protein CASSLSGKHGELFF. The rearrangement joins TRBV12-3 or TRBV12-4 to TRBJ2-2; a possible D gene is TRBD2 (5 bases). The CDR3 has 14 amino acids. The V and J ends lost 2 bases and 7 bases respectively, with 11 bases between them.